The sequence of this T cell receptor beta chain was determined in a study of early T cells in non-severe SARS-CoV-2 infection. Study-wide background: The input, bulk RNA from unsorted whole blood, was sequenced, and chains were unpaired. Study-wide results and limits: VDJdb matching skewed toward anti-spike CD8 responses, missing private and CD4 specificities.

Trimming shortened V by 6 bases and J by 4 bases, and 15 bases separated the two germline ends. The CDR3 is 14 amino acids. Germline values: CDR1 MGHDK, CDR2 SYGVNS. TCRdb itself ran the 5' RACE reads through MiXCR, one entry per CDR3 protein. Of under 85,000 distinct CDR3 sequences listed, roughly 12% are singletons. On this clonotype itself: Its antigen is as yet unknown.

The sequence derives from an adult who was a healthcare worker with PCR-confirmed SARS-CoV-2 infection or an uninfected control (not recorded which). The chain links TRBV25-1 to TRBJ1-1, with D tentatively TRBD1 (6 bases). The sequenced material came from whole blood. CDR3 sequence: CASRETGQVTEAFF. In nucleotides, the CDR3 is TGTGCCAGCAGAGAGACAGGCCAGGTCACTGAAGCTTTCTTT.